This T cell receptor (beta chain) derives from a study of cytomegalovirus exposure and HLA in healthy donors. General study findings and limits: The majority of CMV-associated TCR beta chains were reported as apparently HLA-restricted in a later analysis. Certain indistinguishable V segments, among them TRBV6-2 and TRBV6-3, were excluded. In presence/absence analyses, roughly uniform sequencing depth across donors was assumed.

This clone has only one observation. Its antigen is unknown. The study ran its PCR with 60 Vbeta and 13 Jbeta primers. This table comes from immunoSEQ multiplex PCR, and its TCRdb copy is limited to in-frame clones, with some not included. The sample includes about 180,000 clones, 80% of them seen just once. CDR1 and CDR2 (germline): SGHTA, FQGNSA. CDR3 length: 17 amino acids. V was pared by 3 bases and J by 6 bases, with 23 bases between. The sequence was obtained from a man aged 25-45 years in good health and CMV-seropositive. The chain uses TRBV7-2 and TRBJ1-1, with TRBD1 as a possible D gene (5 bases). Sequencing was carried out using PBMCs. The CDR3 region has the DNA TGTGCCAGCAGCTTTAGTTCCGGGGCTCGGGGGGATCCTGAAGCTTTCTTT. It encodes CASSFSSGARGDPEAFF.